These 20 T cell receptor beta chains were sequenced from one sample in a study of response to subunit inactivated influenza vaccine. TCRdb called the RT-PCR reads again in MiXCR, with one record for every CDR3 protein. The sample lists fewer than 600,000 distinct CDR3 sequences; approximately 7.7% were seen once. This specimen consisted of PBMCs from blood, obtained around 25 months after vaccination. The receptor set was obtained from a man between 50 and 69 years old who received an inactivated influenza vaccine.

V and J are TRBV20-1 and TRBJ2-7, with a possible D match to TRBD2 (5 bases). Germline V gives CDR1 DFQATT, CDR2 SNEGSKA (reference sequence). V lost 0 bases, J lost 5 bases, and 14 bases lay in between. There are 14 residues in the CDR3. The DNA of the CDR3 is TGCAGTGCTAGAGATCGAGGGTTTTTTGACGAGCAGTACTTC. It specifies CSARDRGFFDEQYF.

The genes are TRBV5-4 and TRBJ2-7, with TRBD1 identical over 10 bases. CDR3 length: 16 amino acids. The germline V gene encodes CDR1 SGHNT and CDR2 YYREEE (reference sequence). V lost 4 bases, J lost 5 bases, and 12 bases stayed unmatched. DNA for the CDR3: TGTGCCAGCAGCGTAGAGACAGGGGGCGCTTCCCACGAGCAGTACTTC. Translating it yields CASSVETGGASHEQYF.

The V and J genes are TRBV27 and TRBJ2-7, with 10 bases fitting TRBD2. Unmatched junction bases numbered 7, after V lost 2 bases and J lost 0 bases. The CDR3 sequence is 17 residues long. From germline, CDR1 is MNHEY and CDR2 SMNVEV (reference sequence). The CDR3 sequence: CASSLLWASGGSYEQYF. CDR3 sequence (DNA): TGTGCCAGCAGTTTACTTTGGGCTAGCGGGGGCTCCTACGAGCAGTACTTC.

At least ten counts were recorded for this clonotype. V gene TRBV7-2 combines with J gene TRBJ2-5; D assignment may be TRBD1 or TRBD2 (5 bases each). The CDR3 spans 14 residues. Trimming took off 7 bases at V and 2 bases at J, with 14 bases between the two ends. Germline values: CDR1 SGHTA, CDR2 FQGNSA. In DNA, the CDR3 is TGTGCCAGCACCTTCCTGGGACCTCAAGAGACCCAGTACTTC. It encodes CASTFLGPQETQYF.

V is TRBV20-1 and J is TRBJ1-1; 10 bases agree with TRBD1. The CDR3 covers 14 residues. With 5 bases clipped from V and 4 bases from J, the junction kept 7 bases outside the gene matches. The germline CDR1 and CDR2 sequences are DFQATT and SNEGSKA (reference sequence). CDR3 sequence (DNA): TGCAGTGCTTCACGAGGACAGGGGGTCACTGAAGCTTTCTTT. Translated, it gives CSASRGQGVTEAFF.

In its sample, this clonotype was seen many times. CDR3 sequence: CASSQSGVAKNIQYF. The CDR3 DNA follows: TGCGCCAGCAGCCAGTCCGGTGTAGCCAAAAACATTCAGTACTTC. V is TRBV4-3 and J is TRBJ2-4, with D hard to call. V was shortened by 3 bases and J by 0 bases, with 9 bases between the two germline ends. The V gene's germline CDR1 is LGHNA and CDR2 YSLEER. The CDR3 has 15 amino acids.

This clonotype was found a few times. This CDR3 is CASSKAVQGTDTQYF. The CDR3 nucleotides are TGTGCCAGCAGCAAAGCGGTGCAGGGGACAGATACGCAGTATTTT. The chain couples TRBV21-1 to TRBJ2-3; the DNA was not used to check the table's D call, TRBD1. TRBV21-1 is a known pseudogene. There are 15 residues in the CDR3.

This clonotype occurred a few times. The chain recombines TRBV7-2 with TRBJ2-7, with D possibly called TRBD1 or TRBD2 (5 bases each). CDR1 is SGHTA and CDR2 is FQGNSA in the germline V gene. This CDR3 has 14 amino acids. V gave up 1 base and J gave up 3 bases, with 10 bases separating them. The CDR3 is CASSLEGRGYEQYF. The CDR3 DNA is TGTGCCAGCAGCTTAGAGGGGAGAGGCTACGAGCAGTACTTC.

This chain links TRBV6-2 or TRBV6-3 with TRBJ2-7; possibly TRBD1 for D (6 bases). V was trimmed by 8 bases and J by 0 bases, leaving 8 bases between them. Germline CDR1 reads MNHEY; CDR2 reads SVGEGT. CDR3 length: 12 amino acids. The CDR3 nucleotides read TGTGCCAGCGAGGACAGCTCCTACGAGCAGTACTTC. This sequence encodes CASEDSSYEQYF.

A remark on this clonotype: Being one base from a much bigger clone, this may be a read error. It is likely a read error, because the conserved phenylalanine at the end of the CDR3 is missing. The chain recombines TRBV15 with TRBJ2-4; D is perhaps TRBD2 (6 bases). Germline V lookup: CDR1 LNHNV, CDR2 YYDKDF (reference sequence). This CDR3 has 16 residues. V lost 0 bases and J 6 bases, leaving 15 bases between the germline ends. CDR3 in amino acids: CATSRDRGSGRNIQYS. As DNA, the CDR3 is TGTGCCACCAGCAGAGATCGGGGGTCTGGTAGAAACATTCAGTACTCC.

Details on this clonotype: A much larger clone lies one base from this, so it may be a read error. The genes are TRBV12-3 or TRBV12-4 and TRBJ2-1, with TRBD2 matching over 9 bases. Trimming cost V 8 bases and J 4 bases; bases outside gene matches: 6. This CDR3 spans 14 amino acids. The CDR3 nucleotides are TGTGCCAGCGGACTAGCGAGGACTTACAATGAGCAGTTCTTC. Its translation is CASGLARTYNEQFF.

This chain links TRBV28 with TRBJ1-2; 7 bases align to TRBD1. CDR1 and CDR2 (germline): MDHEN, SYDVKM. Trimming removed 5 bases from V and 8 bases from J; junction bases left unmatched: 20. The CDR3 totals 17 residues. The CDR3: CASSEAAPYRGGGGYTF. The CDR3 DNA sequence: TGTGCCAGCAGTGAGGCCGCCCCCTACAGGGGCGGGGGGGGCTACACCTTC.

The V gene is TRBV20-1, the J gene TRBJ1-2, with D tentatively TRBD1 (5 bases). The CDR3 spans 12 residues. The germline gives CDR1 DFQATT, CDR2 SNEGSKA (reference sequence). V was pared by 6 bases and J by 1 base, with 9 bases between. CDR3 residues: CSAVGGNYGYTF. The CDR3 DNA follows: TGCAGTGCGGTGGGGGGTAACTATGGCTACACCTTC.

The chain employs TRBV9 and TRBJ2-2; D gene uncertain. Germline V gene lookup returns CDR1 SGDLS and CDR2 YYNGEE. CDR3 length equals 14 residues. V was clipped by 5 bases and J by 6 bases, with 14 bases between them. CDR3 amino acids: CASSRRVEPGELFF. The CDR3 coding sequence is TGTGCCAGCAGTCGTAGGGTAGAACCCGGGGAGCTGTTTTTT.

This clonotype was detected ten times or more. Here the CDR3 reads CSVNGGKRTDTQYF. In nucleotides, the CDR3 is TGCAGCGTGAATGGCGGAAAACGCACAGATACGCAGTATTTT. The J gene is TRBJ2-3, the V gene TRBV29-1; D is ambiguous. The CDR3 has 14 amino acids. Germline lookup yields CDR1 SQVTM and CDR2 ANQGSEA. Trimming cost V 6 bases and J 1 base, with 14 bases left between them.

This clonotype has ten or more counts. The genes are TRBV6-5 and TRBJ1-1, with D possibly being TRBD1 (6 bases). There are 14 residues in the CDR3. The V end lost 0 bases, the J end lost 3 bases, and 8 bases lay between the germline ends. Germline assignment: CDR1 MNHEY and CDR2 SVGAGI. The CDR3 region has the DNA TGTGCCAGCAGTTACTCAGGGGGGCACACTGAAGCTTTCTTT. Translating gives CASSYSGGHTEAFF.

This chain connects TRBV7-2 to TRBJ1-2; 8 bases are a match to TRBD1. The CDR3 has 17 amino acids. The V gene's germline CDR1 is SGHTA and CDR2 FQGNSA. The junction had 9 bases not matched to a gene; V was cut back by 0 bases and J by 3 bases. The CDR3, as DNA: TGTGCCAGCAGCTTAGCCGGACTTCGGACAGGGTACTATGGCTACACCTTC. It codes for CASSLAGLRTGYYGYTF.

This clonotype was seen repeatedly, ten times or more. V usage is TRBV10-3 and J usage is TRBJ2-1; TRBD2 agrees at 8 bases. The germline gives CDR1 ENHRY, CDR2 SYGVKD. J gave up 0 bases and V 5 bases, and 9 bases lay outside the gene matches. CDR3 length: 17 residues. This CDR3 is CAISSRGGGSSYNEQFF. The CDR3 DNA sequence: TGTGCCATCAGTTCCCGTGGCGGGGGGAGCTCCTACAATGAGCAGTTCTTC.

The J gene is TRBJ2-6, the V gene TRBV20-1; the match to TRBD1 covers 7 bases. V shed 8 bases and J 0 bases; nucleotides not matched to a gene: 7. The CDR3 runs 15 residues. CDR1 is DFQATT and CDR2 is SNEGSKA in the germline V gene (reference sequence). In DNA form, the CDR3 reads TGCAGTATACAGGGGTCTAGCTCTGGGGCCAACGTCCTGACTTTC. This gives the protein CSIQGSSSGANVLTF.

This clonotype was observed a few times. This sequence joins TRBV12-3 or TRBV12-4 and TRBJ2-3, with unresolved D. The V end was cut by 6 bases, the J end by 2 bases, with 12 bases between. There are 14 residues in the CDR3. CDR3 protein: CASSLEVPTDTQYF. CDR3 nucleotides: TGTGCCAGCAGCCTCGAAGTGCCCACAGATACGCAGTATTTT.